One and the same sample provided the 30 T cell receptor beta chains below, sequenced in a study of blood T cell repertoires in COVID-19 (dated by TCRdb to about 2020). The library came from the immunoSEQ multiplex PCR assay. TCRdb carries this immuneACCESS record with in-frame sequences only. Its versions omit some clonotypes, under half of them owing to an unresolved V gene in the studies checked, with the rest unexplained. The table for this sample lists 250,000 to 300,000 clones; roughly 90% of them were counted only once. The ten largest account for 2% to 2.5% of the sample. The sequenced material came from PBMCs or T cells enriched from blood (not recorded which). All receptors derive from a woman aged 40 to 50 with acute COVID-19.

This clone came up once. The CDR3 reads CASSSLYKTGGRAFF. CDR3 DNA: TGTGCCAGCAGTTCCCTCTATAAGACAGGCGGCAGGGCTTTCTTT. This chain links TRBV6-2 or TRBV6-3 with TRBJ1-1, with a tentative D call TRBD1 (6 bases). V lost 4 bases and J 11 bases, leaving 23 bases between the germline ends. This CDR3 region has 15 residues. CDR1 and CDR2 from the germline V gene are MNHEY and SVGEGT.

In DNA, the CDR3 is TGTGCCAGCAGTCAAATCAGGGTCGATTCACCCCTCCACTTT. It translates to CASSQIRVDSPLHF. V gene TRBV3-1 (or the pseudogene TRBV3-2) combines with J gene TRBJ1-6; D possibly corresponds to TRBD1 (5 bases). The CDR3 runs to 14 residues. Germline V gene sequence: CDR1 LGHDT, CDR2 YNNKEL (reference sequence). V lost 6 bases and J 8 bases, leaving 14 bases between the germline ends.

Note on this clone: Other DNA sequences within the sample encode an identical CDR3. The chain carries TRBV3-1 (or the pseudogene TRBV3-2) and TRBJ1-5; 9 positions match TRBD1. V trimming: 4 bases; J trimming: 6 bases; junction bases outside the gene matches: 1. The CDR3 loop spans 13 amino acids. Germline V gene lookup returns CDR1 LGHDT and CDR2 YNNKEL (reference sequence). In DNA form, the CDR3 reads TGTGCCAGCAGCCGACAGGGGGGTCAGCCCCAGCATTTT. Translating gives CASSRQGGQPQHF.

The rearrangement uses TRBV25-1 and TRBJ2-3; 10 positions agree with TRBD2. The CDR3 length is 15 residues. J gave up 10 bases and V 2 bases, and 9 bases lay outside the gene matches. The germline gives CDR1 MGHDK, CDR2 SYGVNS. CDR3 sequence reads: CASSEPGLAMTAQYF. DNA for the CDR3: TGTGCCAGCAGTGAACCGGGACTAGCGATGACAGCGCAGTATTTT.

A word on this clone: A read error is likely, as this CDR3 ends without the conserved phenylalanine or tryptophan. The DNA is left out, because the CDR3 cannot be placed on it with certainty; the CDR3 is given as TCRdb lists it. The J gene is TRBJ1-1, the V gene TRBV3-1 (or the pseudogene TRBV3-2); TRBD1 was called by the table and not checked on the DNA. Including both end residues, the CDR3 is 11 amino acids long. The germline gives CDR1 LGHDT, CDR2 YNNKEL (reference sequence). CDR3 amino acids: CASSQGPDITL.

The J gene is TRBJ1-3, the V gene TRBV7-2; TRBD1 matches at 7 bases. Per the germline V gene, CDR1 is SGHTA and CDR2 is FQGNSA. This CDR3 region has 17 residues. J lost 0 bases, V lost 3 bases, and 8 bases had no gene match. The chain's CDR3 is CASSFRSTGSSGNTIYF. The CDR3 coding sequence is TGTGCCAGCAGCTTCAGGTCGACAGGGAGCTCTGGAAACACCATATATTTT.

The CDR3 reads CASSQFAGTGNEKLFF. The DNA for the CDR3 is TGTGCCAGCAGCCAATTTGCCGGGACAGGGAATGAAAAACTGTTTTTT. This chain links TRBV3-1 (or the pseudogene TRBV3-2) with TRBJ1-4, with TRBD1 matching 9 bases. V shed 2 bases, J shed 5 bases, and the junction held 6 bases outside the gene matches. The CDR3 is 16 residues long. CDR1 is LGHDT and CDR2 is YNNKEL in the germline V gene (reference sequence).

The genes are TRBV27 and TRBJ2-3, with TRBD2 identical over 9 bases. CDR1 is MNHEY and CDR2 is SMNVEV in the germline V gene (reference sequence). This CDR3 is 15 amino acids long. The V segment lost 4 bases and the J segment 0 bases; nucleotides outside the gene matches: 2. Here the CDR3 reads CASSSGTSSTDTQYF. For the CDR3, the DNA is TGTGCCAGCAGTTCCGGGACTAGCAGCACAGATACGCAGTATTTT.

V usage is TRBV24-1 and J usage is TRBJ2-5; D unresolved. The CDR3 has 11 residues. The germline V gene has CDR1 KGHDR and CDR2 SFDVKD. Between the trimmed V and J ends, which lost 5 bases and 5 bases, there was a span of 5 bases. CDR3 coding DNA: TGTGCCACCAGTGCTTCGGAGACCCAGTACTTC. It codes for CATSASETQYF.

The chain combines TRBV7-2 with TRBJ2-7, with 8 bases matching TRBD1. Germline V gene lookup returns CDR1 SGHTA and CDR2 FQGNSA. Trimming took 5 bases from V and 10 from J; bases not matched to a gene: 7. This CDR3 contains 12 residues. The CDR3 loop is CASSVGQGAQYF. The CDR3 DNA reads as TGTGCCAGCAGCGTAGGACAGGGCGCACAGTACTTC.

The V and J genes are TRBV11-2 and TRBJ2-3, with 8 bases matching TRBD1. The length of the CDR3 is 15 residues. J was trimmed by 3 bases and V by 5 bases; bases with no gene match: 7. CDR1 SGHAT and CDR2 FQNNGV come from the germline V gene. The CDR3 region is CASSPDRGQTDTQYF. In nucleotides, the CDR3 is TGTGCCAGCAGCCCAGACAGGGGCCAAACAGATACGCAGTATTTT.

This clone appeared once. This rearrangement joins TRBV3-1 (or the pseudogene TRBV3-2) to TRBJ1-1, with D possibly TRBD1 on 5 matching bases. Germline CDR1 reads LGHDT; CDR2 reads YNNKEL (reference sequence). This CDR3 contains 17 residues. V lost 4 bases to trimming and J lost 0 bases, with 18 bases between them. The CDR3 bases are TGTGCCAGCAGCCCTTGGAGGGGCGCCGCAATGAACACTGAAGCTTTCTTT. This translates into CASSPWRGAAMNTEAFF.

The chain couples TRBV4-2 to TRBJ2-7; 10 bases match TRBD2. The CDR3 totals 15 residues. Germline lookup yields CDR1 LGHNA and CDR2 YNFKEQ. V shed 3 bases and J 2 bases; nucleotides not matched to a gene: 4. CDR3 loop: CASSHRLAGTYEQYF. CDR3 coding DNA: TGTGCCAGCAGCCATCGACTAGCGGGTACCTACGAGCAGTACTTC.

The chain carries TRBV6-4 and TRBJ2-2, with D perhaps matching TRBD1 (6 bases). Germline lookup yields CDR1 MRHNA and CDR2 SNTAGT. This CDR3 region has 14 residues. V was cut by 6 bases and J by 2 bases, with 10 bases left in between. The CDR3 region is CASSRTDNTGELFF. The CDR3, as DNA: TGTGCCAGCAGCCGGACAGACAACACCGGGGAGCTGTTTTTT.

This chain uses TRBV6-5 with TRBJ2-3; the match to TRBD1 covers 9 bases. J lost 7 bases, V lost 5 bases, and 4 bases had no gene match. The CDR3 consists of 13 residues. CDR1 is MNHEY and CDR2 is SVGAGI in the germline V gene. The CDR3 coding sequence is TGTGCCAGCAGTACAGGGGGCAGGTATACGCAGTATTTT. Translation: CASSTGGRYTQYF.

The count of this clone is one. Here the CDR3 DNA reads TGTGCCAGCAGTGCGACAGGGGAGGACACTGAAGCTTTCTTT. This translates into CASSATGEDTEAFF. The V and J genes are TRBV28 and TRBJ1-1, with 8 bases lining up with TRBD1. The CDR3 extends over 14 amino acids. V gave up 5 bases and J gave up 3 bases; unmatched junction bases: 5. Germline V gene lookup returns CDR1 MDHEN and CDR2 SYDVKM.

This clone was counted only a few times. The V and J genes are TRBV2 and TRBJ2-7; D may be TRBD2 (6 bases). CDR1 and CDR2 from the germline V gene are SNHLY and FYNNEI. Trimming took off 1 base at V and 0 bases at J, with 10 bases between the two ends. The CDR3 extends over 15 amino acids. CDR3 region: CASSEGGGNSYEQYF. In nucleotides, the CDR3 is TGTGCCAGCAGTGAAGGTGGCGGGAACTCCTACGAGCAGTACTTC. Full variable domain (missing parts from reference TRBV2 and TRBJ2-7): EPEVTQTPSHQVTQMGQEVILRCVPISNHLYFYWYRQILGQKVEFLVSFYNNEISEKSEIFDDQFSVERPDGSNFTLKIRSTKLEDSAMYFCASSEGGGNSYEQYFGPGTRLTVT.

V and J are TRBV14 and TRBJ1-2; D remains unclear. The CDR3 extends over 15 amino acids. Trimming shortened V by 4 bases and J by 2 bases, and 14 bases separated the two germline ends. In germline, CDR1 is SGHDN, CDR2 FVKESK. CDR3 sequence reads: CASSRSIRENYGYTF. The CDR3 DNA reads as TGTGCCAGCAGCCGTTCTATCCGGGAGAACTATGGCTACACCTTC.

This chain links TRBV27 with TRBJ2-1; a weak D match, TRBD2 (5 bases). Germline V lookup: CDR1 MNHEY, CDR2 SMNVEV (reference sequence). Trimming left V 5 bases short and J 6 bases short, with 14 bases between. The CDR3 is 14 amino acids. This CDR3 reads CASSQQLGINEQFF. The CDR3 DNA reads TGTGCCAGCAGTCAACAGCTCGGGATCAATGAGCAGTTCTTC.

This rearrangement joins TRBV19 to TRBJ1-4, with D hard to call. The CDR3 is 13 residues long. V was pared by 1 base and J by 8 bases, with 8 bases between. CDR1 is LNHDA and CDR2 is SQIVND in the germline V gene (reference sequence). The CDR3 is CASSIVPGEKLFF. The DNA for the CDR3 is TGTGCCAGTAGTATAGTACCCGGGGAAAAACTGTTTTTT.

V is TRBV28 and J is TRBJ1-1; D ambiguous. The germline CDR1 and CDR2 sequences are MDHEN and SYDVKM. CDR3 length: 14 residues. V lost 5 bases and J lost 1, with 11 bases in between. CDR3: CASSAGGGNTEAFF. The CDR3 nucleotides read TGTGCCAGCAGTGCGGGCGGCGGGAACACTGAAGCTTTCTTT.

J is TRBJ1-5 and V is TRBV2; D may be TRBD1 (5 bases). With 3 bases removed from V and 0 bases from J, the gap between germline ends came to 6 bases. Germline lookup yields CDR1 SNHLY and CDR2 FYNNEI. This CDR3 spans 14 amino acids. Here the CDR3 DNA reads TGTGCCAGCAGTGACACAGGTAGCAATCAGCCCCAGCATTTT. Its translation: CASSDTGSNQPQHF.

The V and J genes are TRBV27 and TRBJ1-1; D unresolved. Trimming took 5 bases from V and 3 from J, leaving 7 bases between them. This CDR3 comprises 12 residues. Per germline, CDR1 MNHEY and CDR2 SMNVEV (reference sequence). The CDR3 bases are TGTGCCAGCAGTCCACGGGACACTGAAGCTTTCTTT. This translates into CASSPRDTEAFF.

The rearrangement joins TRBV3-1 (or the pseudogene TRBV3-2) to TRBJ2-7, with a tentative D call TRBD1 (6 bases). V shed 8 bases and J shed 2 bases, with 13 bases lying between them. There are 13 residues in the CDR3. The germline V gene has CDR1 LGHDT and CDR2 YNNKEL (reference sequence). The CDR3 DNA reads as TGTGCCAGCGGGAGTGGGGGCCCCTACGAGCAGTACTTC. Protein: CASGSGGPYEQYF.

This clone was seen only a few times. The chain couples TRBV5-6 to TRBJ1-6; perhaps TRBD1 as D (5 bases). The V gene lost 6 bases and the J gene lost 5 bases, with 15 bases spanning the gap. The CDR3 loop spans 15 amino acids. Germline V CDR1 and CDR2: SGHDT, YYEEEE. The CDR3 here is CASKLGQTNNSPLHF. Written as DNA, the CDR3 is TGTGCCAGCAAACTGGGGCAGACAAATAATTCACCCCTCCACTTT.

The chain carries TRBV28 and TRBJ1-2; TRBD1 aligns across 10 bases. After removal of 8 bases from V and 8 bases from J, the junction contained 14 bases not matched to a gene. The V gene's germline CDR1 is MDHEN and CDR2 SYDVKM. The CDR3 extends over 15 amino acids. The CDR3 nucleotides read TGTGCCAGCGGCGGGACAGGGGCCTTAGGACCCGGCTACACCTTC. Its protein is CASGGTGALGPGYTF.

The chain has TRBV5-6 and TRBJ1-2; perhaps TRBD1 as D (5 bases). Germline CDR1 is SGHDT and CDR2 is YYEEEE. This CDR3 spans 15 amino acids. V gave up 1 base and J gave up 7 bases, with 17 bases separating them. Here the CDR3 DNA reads TGTGCCAGCAGCTTGAGGTCGGCCAGGGTCACTGGCTACACCTTC. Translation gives CASSLRSARVTGYTF.

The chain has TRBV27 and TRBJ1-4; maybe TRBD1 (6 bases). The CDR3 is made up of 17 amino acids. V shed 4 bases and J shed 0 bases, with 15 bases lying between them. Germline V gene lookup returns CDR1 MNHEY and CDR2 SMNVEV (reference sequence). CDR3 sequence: CASSSQQGKATNEKLFF. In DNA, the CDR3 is TGTGCCAGCAGTTCCCAACAGGGTAAAGCAACTAATGAAAAACTGTTTTTT.

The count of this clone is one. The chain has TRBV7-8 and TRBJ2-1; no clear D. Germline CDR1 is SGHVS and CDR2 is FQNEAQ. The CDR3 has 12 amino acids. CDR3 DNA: TGTTGGCGGCAGAGCTCCTACAATGAGCAGTTCTTC. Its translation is CWRQSSYNEQFF.

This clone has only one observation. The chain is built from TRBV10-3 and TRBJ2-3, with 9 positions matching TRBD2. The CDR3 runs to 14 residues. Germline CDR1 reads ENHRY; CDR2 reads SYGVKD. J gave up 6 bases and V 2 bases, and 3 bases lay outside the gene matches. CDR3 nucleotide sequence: TGTGCCATCAGTGAGGCTAGCGGGGAGGATACGCAGTATTTT. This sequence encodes CAISEASGEDTQYF.